The clone carrying this T cell receptor (beta chain) was seen many times. This record comes from a study of neurological immune-mediated disorders. The cDNA was synthesized by means of template-switch 5'RACE, which was carried out with 10-nucleotide random UMIs. TCRdb passed the 5' RACE reads through MiXCR, listing each CDR3 protein once. The sample yields 35,000 or so distinct CDR3 sequences, around an eighth seen once. Where libraries were unsorted, they were derived from 2 million PBMCs stored at -80 degrees C. Deletions cut 4 bases from V and 8 bases from J, with 14 bases between. The CDR3 has 14 amino acids. Looked up from germline, CDR1 is SGHAT and CDR2 is FQNNGV.

Sequenced material: PBMCs. V usage is TRBV11-2 and J usage is TRBJ1-4; maybe TRBD1 (6 bases). The TCR comes from a woman aged 45-60 years with HTLV-1-associated myelopathy (HAM/TSP). CDR3 DNA sequence: TGTGCCAGCAGCTCCCAGGGGAAAGGAGAAAAACTGTTTTTT. Encoded protein: CASSSQGKGEKLFF.